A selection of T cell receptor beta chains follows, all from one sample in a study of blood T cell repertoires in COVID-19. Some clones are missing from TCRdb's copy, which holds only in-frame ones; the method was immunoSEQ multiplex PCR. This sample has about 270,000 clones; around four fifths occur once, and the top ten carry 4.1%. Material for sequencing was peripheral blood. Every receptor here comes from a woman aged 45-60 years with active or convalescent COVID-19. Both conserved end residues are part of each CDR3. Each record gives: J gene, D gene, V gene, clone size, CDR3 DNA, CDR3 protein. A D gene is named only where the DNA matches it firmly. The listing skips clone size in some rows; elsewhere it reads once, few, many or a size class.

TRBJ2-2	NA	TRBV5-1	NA	TGCGCCAGCAGCTGGCCCAGGATGGCCGGGGAGCTGTTTTTT	CASSWPRMAGELFF
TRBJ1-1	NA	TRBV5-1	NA	TGCGCCAGCAGCTTGGCCGGTGTTTGGGGGCAGGTGAACACTGAAGCTTTCTTT	CASSLAGVWGQVNTEAFF
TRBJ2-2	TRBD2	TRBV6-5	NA	TGTGCCACCCGACTAGCGGTTGGGGAGCTGTTTTTT	CATRLAVGELFF
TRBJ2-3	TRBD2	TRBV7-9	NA	TGTGCCAGCGCGGGACTAGCGGGGGGATCGACAGATACGCAGTATTTT	CASAGLAGGSTDTQYF
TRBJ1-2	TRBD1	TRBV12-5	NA	TGTGCTAGTGGTTTGGTAGTAGGGGGCTCCTATGGCTACACCTTC	CASGLVVGGSYGYTF
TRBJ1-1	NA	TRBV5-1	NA	TGCGCCAGCAGCTTGGGACATGGAAAGAACACTGAAGCTTTCTTT	CASSLGHGKNTEAFF
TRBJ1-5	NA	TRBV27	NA	TGTGCCAGCAGCTCCCCCTATAGCAATCAGCCCCAGCATTTT	CASSSPYSNQPQHF
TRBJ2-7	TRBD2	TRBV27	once	TGTGCCAGCAGTCGCCCGGGACTAATCTTTAAGTTCTTC	CASSRPGLIFKFF
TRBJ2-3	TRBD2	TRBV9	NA	TGTGCCAGCAGCGTAGCGTCTAGCGGGGGTTATTATACGCAGTATTTT	CASSVASSGGYYTQYF
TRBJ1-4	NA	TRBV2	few	TGTGCCAGCAGTGCCAGGGATTTTGAAAAACTGTTTTTT	CASSARDFEKLFF
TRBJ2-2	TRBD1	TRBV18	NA	TGTGCCAGCTCACCAACAGGGGGCGCCGGCGGGGAGCTGTTTTTT	CASSPTGGAGGELFF
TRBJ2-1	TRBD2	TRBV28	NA	TGTGCCAGCAGGGGTCGGCGGGAGGGCCGACATGAGCAGTTCTTC	CASRGRREGRHEQFF
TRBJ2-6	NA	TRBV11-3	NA	TGTGCCAGCAGCTTATACTCTGGGGCCAACGTCCTGACTTTC	CASSLYSGANVLTF
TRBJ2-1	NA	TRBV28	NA	TGTGCCAGCAGTTTACCGGGAGCACCCAGCAATGAGCAGTTCTTC	CASSLPGAPSNEQFF
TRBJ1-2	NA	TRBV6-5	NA	TGTGCCAGCATCGCAGGTGCCACTAACTATGGCTACACCTTC	CASIAGATNYGYTF
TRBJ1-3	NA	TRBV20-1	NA	TGCAGTGCTAGTGCATCAGGGCACTCTGGAAACACCATATATTTT	CSASASGHSGNTIYF
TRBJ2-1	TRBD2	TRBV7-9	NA	TGTGCCAGCAGCCCGAGGGGACTAGCGGGTTCTTATGAGCAGTTCTTC	CASSPRGLAGSYEQFF
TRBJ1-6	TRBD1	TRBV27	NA	TGTGCCAGCACCTTAGGGGGCGATAATTCACCCCTCCACTTT	CASTLGGDNSPLHF
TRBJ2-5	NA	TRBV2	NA	TGTGCCAGCAGTGAAGGTCTGGAGACCCAGTACTTC	CASSEGLETQYF
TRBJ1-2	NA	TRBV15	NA	TGTGCCACCAGCAGAGATTCCCATTCAGGTGACTACACCTTC	CATSRDSHSGDYTF
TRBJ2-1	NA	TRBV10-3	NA	TGTGCCATCAGTGCGGCTGCGGCGGAGAAATACAATGAGCAGTTCTTC	CAISAAAAEKYNEQFF
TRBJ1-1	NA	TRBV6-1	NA	TGTGCCAGCAGTGAGGGGCGAACTGAAGCTTTCTTT	CASSEGRTEAFF
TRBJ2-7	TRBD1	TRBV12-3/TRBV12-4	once	TGTGCCAGTTCCGGGACAGGACTTTACGAGCAGTACTTC	CASSGTGLYEQYF
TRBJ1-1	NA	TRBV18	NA	TGTGCCAGCTCATACATCAACAGAGCTTTCTTT	CASSYINRAFF
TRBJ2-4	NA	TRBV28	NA	TGTGCCAGCAGAACGGGAAACATTCAGTACTTC	CASRTGNIQYF
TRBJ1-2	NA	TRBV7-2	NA	TGTGCCAGCAGCCCCCGGACCGGGATCCAATATGGCTACACCTTC	CASSPRTGIQYGYTF
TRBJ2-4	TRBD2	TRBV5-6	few	TGTGCCAGCAGCGTGGGACTAGCGGTCCTTACGGACATTCAGTACTTC	CASSVGLAVLTDIQYF
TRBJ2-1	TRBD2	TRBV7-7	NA	TGTGCCAGCAGCTTAGACCGGGAGGGTGAGCAGTTCTTC	CASSLDREGEQFF
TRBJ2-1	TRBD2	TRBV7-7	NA	TGTGCTAGCAGCAAAAGCGGGGGAGCGGGAGGGTACAATGAGCAGTTCTTC	CASSKSGGAGGYNEQFF
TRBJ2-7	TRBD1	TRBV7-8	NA	TGTGCCAGCAGCTCGACAGGGGGCCTAGCGGGCGCCTACGAGCAGTACTTC	CASSSTGGLAGAYEQYF
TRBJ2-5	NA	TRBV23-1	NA	TGCGCCAGCAGTCAAGGGCCAGGGAAAGAGACCCAGTACTTC	CASSQGPGKETQYF
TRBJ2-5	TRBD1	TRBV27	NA	TGTGCCAGCAGTTTTCTCCCACTTTGGACAGGGGGGACCCAGTACTTC	CASSFLPLWTGGTQYF
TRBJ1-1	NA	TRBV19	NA	TGTGCCAGTAGTACGAGGTTGCACACTGAAGCTTTCTTT	CASSTRLHTEAFF
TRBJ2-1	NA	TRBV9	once	TGTGCCAGCAGCGTAGCGGGACTTAGACCTCACAATGAGCAGTTCTTC	CASSVAGLRPHNEQFF
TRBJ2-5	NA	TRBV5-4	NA	TGTGCCAGCAGCACCCTGTCCCAGGGTCAAGAGACCCAGTACTTC	CASSTLSQGQETQYF
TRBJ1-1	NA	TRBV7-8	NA	TGTGCCAGCAGCTTAGGGAGGAACACTGAAGCTTTCTTT	CASSLGRNTEAFF
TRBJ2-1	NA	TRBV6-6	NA	TGTGCCAGCAGTTACGGGGCAGGGGATCTCAATGAGCAGTTCTTC	CASSYGAGDLNEQFF
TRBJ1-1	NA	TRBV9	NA	TGTGCCAGCAGCGTAAGTGGGCCCTCACCAGTAGCTTTCTTT	CASSVSGPSPVAFF
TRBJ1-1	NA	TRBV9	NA	TGTGCCAGCAGCGTGCGGGGGGCAGGTGGTGAAGCTTTCTTT	CASSVRGAGGEAFF
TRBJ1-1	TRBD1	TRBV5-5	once	TGTGCCAGCAGCTTGGCAGGGGGCGGCACTGAAGCTTTCTTT	CASSLAGGGTEAFF
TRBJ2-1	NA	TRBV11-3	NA	TGTGCCAGCAGCCGCGGCGGGAACAATGAGCAGTTCTTC	CASSRGGNNEQFF
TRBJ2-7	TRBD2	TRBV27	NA	TGTGCCAGCAGTTCCCTAGCGGGATTCCCCTCCGAGCAGTACTTC	CASSSLAGFPSEQYF
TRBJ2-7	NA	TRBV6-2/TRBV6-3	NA	TGTGCCAGCAGTGACCCTAGCGTTAATCACGACGAGCAGTACTTC	CASSDPSVNHDEQYF
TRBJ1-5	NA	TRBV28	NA	TGTGCCAGCAGTGCGGTGGGAGCTCGGCCCCAGCATTTT	CASSAVGARPQHF
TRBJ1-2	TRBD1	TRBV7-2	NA	TGTGCCAGCAGCTTAGGGACAGGGGCCGGCTACACCTTC	CASSLGTGAGYTF
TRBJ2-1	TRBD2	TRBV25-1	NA	TGTGCCAGCAGTGAACTGGGACTAGGGTCCAATGAGCAGTTCTTC	CASSELGLGSNEQFF
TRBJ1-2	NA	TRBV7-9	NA	TGTGCCAGCAGCTCCAGGGTGGGCTACACCTTC	CASSSRVGYTF